This entry features one T cell receptor (beta chain) sequence. Its antigen is undetermined. The junction had 5 bases not matched to a gene; V was cut back by 5 bases and J by 5 bases. Germline-derived CDR1 and CDR2 are MNHNY and SVGAGI (reference sequence). The CDR3 runs 14 residues. The data originate from a study of OX40 agonist ivuxolimab in advanced cancers. Study-level results: Among the least clonally expanded were partial responders at 0.1-3.0 mg/kg.

Repertoires were generated with immunoSEQ multiplex PCR, while TCRdb's copy carries only in-frame clones and drops some. The sample has roughly 50,000 clones; 89% are singletons. Sequencing used CD4+ or CD8+ T cells sorted from blood, obtained in a trial of the OX40 agonist ivuxolimab. The origin of this receptor is an adult with an advanced solid tumor such as melanoma, head and neck, liver or kidney cancer. The chain is built from TRBV6-6 and TRBJ1-1; 10 bases agree with TRBD1. CDR3: CASSRDRGGTEAFF. CDR3 bases: TGTGCCAGCAGTAGGGACAGGGGTGGAACTGAAGCTTTCTTT.